Following are 20 T cell receptor beta chains from one sample sequenced in a study of T cell responses to AZD1222 COVID-19 vaccine. The assay was immunoSEQ multiplex PCR, and TCRdb's table has in-frame clones only and misses some. The data show about 150,000 clones, 88% seen once. The material sequenced was peripheral blood, taken on day 0 of AZD1222 vaccination. These receptors were obtained from an adult in good health.

The CDR3 DNA reads TGTGCCATCAGTGTCAATGGGGGGCCGGGAGGCTACACCTTC. Translation: CAISVNGGPGGYTF. V usage is TRBV10-3 and J usage is TRBJ1-2; the D gene is possibly TRBD1 (6 bases). The CDR3 is 14 amino acids. Trimming shortened V by 4 bases and J by 8 bases, and 17 bases separated the two germline ends. Germline V gene lookup returns CDR1 ENHRY and CDR2 SYGVKD.

The chain uses TRBV28 and TRBJ2-5; a possible D gene is TRBD2 (6 bases). The CDR3 runs to 14 residues. V dropped 3 bases and J dropped 0 bases, with 8 bases sitting between them. The germline V gene encodes CDR1 MDHEN and CDR2 SYDVKM. The CDR3, as DNA: TGTGCCAGCAGTTTGGGAGGAGACCAAGAGACCCAGTACTTC. Amino acids: CASSLGGDQETQYF.

The chain links TRBV3-1 (or the pseudogene TRBV3-2) to TRBJ1-2, with D unresolved. Between the trimmed V and J ends, which lost 1 base and 4 bases, there was a span of 10 bases. Germline CDR1 reads LGHDT; CDR2 reads YNNKEL (reference sequence). This CDR3 region has 14 residues. The CDR3 DNA reads TGTGCCAGCAGCCAAGTTCCAGACCCCTATGGCTACACCTTC. Translating gives CASSQVPDPYGYTF.

The rearrangement joins TRBV4-3 to TRBJ2-1, with TRBD1 identical over 8 bases. The CDR3 has 14 amino acids. Trimming removed 1 base from V and 10 bases from J; junction bases left unmatched: 6. Germline loops: CDR1 LGHNA, CDR2 YSLEER. CDR3 region: CASSQGQGAREQFF. DNA for the CDR3: TGCGCCAGCAGCCAAGGGCAGGGGGCGCGGGAGCAGTTCTTC.

The J gene is TRBJ1-2, the V gene TRBV6-6; D may be TRBD1 (6 bases). Germline CDR1 reads MNHNY; CDR2 reads SVGAGI (reference sequence). CDR3 size: 15 residues. Trimming stripped 2 bases from V and 4 bases from J, with 14 bases between. CDR3 loop: CASSYGDRTTYGYTF. In DNA form, the CDR3 reads TGTGCCAGCAGTTACGGTGACAGGACCACCTATGGCTACACCTTC.

The chain recombines TRBV5-1 with TRBJ2-2, with TRBD2 identical over 9 bases. CDR1 is SGHRS, CDR2 YFSETQ, per germline. This CDR3 spans 15 amino acids. With V trimmed by 4 bases and J by 4 bases, 5 bases remained unmatched. CDR3: CASSLERGVTGELFF. In DNA, the CDR3 is TGCGCCAGCAGCCTGGAGCGGGGGGTCACCGGGGAGCTGTTTTTT. Full variable domain (missing parts from reference TRBV5-1 and TRBJ2-2): KAGVTQTPRYLIKTRGQQVTLSCSPISGHRSVSWYQQTPGQGLQFLFEYFSETQRNKGNFPGRFSGRQFSNSRSEMNVSTLELGDSALYLCASSLERGVTGELFFGEGSRLTVL.

The gene calls are TRBV6-5 and TRBJ2-7; D is possibly TRBD2 (5 bases). V was pared by 5 bases and J by 6 bases, with 11 bases between. The CDR3 extends over 12 amino acids. Germline V lookup: CDR1 MNHEY, CDR2 SVGAGI. CDR3 protein: CASSPRGGEQYF. The CDR3 DNA reads TGTGCCAGCAGTCCTCGGGGTGGCGAGCAGTACTTC.

This rearrangement joins TRBV18 to TRBJ1-1; D is ambiguous. Germline V gene lookup returns CDR1 KGHSH and CDR2 LQKENI. Trimming left V 0 bases short and J 0 bases short, with 11 bases between. CDR3 length: 16 residues. The DNA of the CDR3 is TGTGCCAGCTCACCACCTAGTCCGGGCATGAACACTGAAGCTTTCTTT. It is translated as CASSPPSPGMNTEAFF.

The chain carries TRBV5-1 and TRBJ2-2; D is unclear. The V end was cut by 0 bases, the J end by 1 base, with 10 bases between. In germline, CDR1 is SGHRS, CDR2 YFSETQ. The CDR3 totals 16 residues. CDR3 DNA: TGCGCCAGCAGCTTGGACCTCGGGCGGAACACCGGGGAGCTGTTTTTT. This translates into CASSLDLGRNTGELFF.

This sequence joins TRBV19 and TRBJ1-5, with D perhaps TRBD1 (6 bases). Germline CDR1 is LNHDA and CDR2 is SQIVND (reference sequence). The V end lost 7 bases, the J end lost 0 bases, and 13 bases lay between the germline ends. This CDR3 contains 15 residues. CDR3 sequence: CASNFGGPSNQPQHF. CDR3 bases: TGTGCCAGTAATTTCGGGGGGCCTAGCAATCAGCCCCAGCATTTT.

J is TRBJ1-2 and V is TRBV20-1, with D possibly being TRBD1 (6 bases). Germline V lookup: CDR1 DFQATT, CDR2 SNEGSKA (reference sequence). This CDR3 is 13 amino acids long. V was pared by 3 bases and J by 7 bases, with 15 bases between. DNA for the CDR3: TGCAGTGCTAGTGTGGCAGGGGTTGGTGGCTACACCTTC. Translating it yields CSASVAGVGGYTF.

J is TRBJ2-2 and V is TRBV5-4, with a weak D call TRBD1 (5 bases). V lost 2 bases, J lost 5 bases, and 13 bases lay in between. The CDR3 is made up of 15 amino acids. Germline lookup yields CDR1 SGHNT and CDR2 YYREEE (reference sequence). CDR3 in DNA: TGTGCCAGCAGCTTAAAAGGGGATTGGACCGGGGAGCTGTTTTTT. This encodes CASSLKGDWTGELFF.

The V call is TRBV7-8, the J call TRBJ1-5, with D maybe TRBD1 (5 bases). CDR1 SGHVS and CDR2 FQNEAQ come from the germline V gene. The CDR3 sequence is 14 residues long. V lost 6 bases, J lost 9 bases, and 18 bases lay in between. The CDR3 loop reads CASSYGASDPPQHF. CDR3 nucleotides: TGTGCCAGCAGTTACGGGGCCTCTGATCCGCCCCAGCATTTT.

The chain employs TRBV3-1 (or the pseudogene TRBV3-2) and TRBJ2-7; 8 nucleotides agree with TRBD1. J lost 1 base, V lost 4 bases, and 9 bases had no gene match. Germline assignment: CDR1 LGHDT and CDR2 YNNKEL (reference sequence). There are 16 residues in the CDR3. The CDR3 DNA sequence: TGTGCCAGCAGCCTCGACAGGGGCTCGGAGTCCTACGAGCAGTACTTC. Its protein is CASSLDRGSESYEQYF.

The chain's CDR3 is CASSQGPAYADTQYF. The CDR3 DNA follows: TGCGCCAGCAGCCAAGGACCCGCGTACGCAGATACGCAGTATTTT. The chain carries TRBV4-3 and TRBJ2-3; the D is unclear. Germline-derived CDR1 and CDR2 are LGHNA and YSLEER. The CDR3 sequence is 15 residues long. V dropped 1 base and J dropped 4 bases, with 12 bases sitting between them.

The chain links TRBV28 to TRBJ1-1; D is ambiguous. The V gene's germline CDR1 is MDHEN and CDR2 SYDVKM. V lost 5 bases and J 0 bases, leaving 10 bases between the germline ends. The CDR3 is 14 residues long. In DNA form, the CDR3 reads TGTGCCAGCAGTCCAAGCGGACTGAACACTGAAGCTTTCTTT. It encodes CASSPSGLNTEAFF.

The J gene is TRBJ2-3, the V gene TRBV6-6; tentatively, D is TRBD1 (5 bases). The V and J ends lost 8 bases and 2 bases respectively, with 11 bases between them. CDR1 is MNHNY, CDR2 SVGAGI, per germline (reference sequence). The CDR3 runs 13 residues. The DNA of the CDR3 is TGTGCCAGCTCAGGGCAAAACACAGATACGCAGTATTTT. It specifies CASSGQNTDTQYF.

This chain joins TRBV3-1 (or the pseudogene TRBV3-2) and TRBJ2-7; perhaps TRBD1 as D (6 bases). The germline gives CDR1 LGHDT, CDR2 YNNKEL (reference sequence). Trimming pared 0 bases from V and 5 bases from J, leaving 8 bases between. The CDR3 extends over 13 amino acids. CDR3 region: CASSQDWGHEQYF. For the CDR3, the DNA is TGTGCCAGCAGCCAAGATTGGGGGCACGAGCAGTACTTC.

The chain combines TRBV2 with TRBJ1-5; 9 nucleotides agree with TRBD1. With 6 bases clipped from V and 5 bases from J, the junction kept 8 bases outside the gene matches. This CDR3 has 15 residues. CDR1 and CDR2 from the germline V gene are SNHLY and FYNNEI. The CDR3 region is CASSPGTGPDQPQHF. The DNA for the CDR3 is TGTGCCAGCAGCCCAGGGACAGGGCCGGATCAGCCCCAGCATTTT. The full variable domain, completed using reference TRBV2 and TRBJ1-5, is EPEVTQTPSHQVTQMGQEVILRCVPISNHLYFYWYRQILGQKVEFLVSFYNNEISEKSEIFDDQFSVERPDGSNFTLKIRSTKLEDSAMYFCASSPGTGPDQPQHFGDGTRLSIL.

V and J are TRBV7-2 and TRBJ1-2; 7 positions match TRBD1. This CDR3 is built from 14 residues. Germline CDR1 reads SGHTA; CDR2 reads FQGNSA. After removal of 3 bases from V and 4 bases from J, the junction contained 5 bases not matched to a gene. CDR3 DNA: TGTGCCAGCAGCTTGTCTCAGGGGGGCTATGGCTACACCTTC. It encodes CASSLSQGGYGYTF.